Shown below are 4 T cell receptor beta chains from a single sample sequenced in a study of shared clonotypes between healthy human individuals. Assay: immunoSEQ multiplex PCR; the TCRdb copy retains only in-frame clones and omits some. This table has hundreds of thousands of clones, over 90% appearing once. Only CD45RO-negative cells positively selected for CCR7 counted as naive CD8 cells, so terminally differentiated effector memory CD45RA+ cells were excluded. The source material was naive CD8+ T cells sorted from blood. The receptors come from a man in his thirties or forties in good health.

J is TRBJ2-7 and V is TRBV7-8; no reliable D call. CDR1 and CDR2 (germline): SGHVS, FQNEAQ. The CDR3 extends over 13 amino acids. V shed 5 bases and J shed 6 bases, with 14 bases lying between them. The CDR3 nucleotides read TGTGCCAGCAGCCCTATAACCCAGCGCGAGCAGTACTTC. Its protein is CASSPITQREQYF.

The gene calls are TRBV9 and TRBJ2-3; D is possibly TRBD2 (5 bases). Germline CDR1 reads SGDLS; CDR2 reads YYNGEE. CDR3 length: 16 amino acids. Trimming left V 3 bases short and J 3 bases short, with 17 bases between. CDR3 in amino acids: CASSARRGSMTDTQYF. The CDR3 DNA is TGTGCCAGCAGCGCCAGACGTGGGAGTATGACAGATACGCAGTATTTT.

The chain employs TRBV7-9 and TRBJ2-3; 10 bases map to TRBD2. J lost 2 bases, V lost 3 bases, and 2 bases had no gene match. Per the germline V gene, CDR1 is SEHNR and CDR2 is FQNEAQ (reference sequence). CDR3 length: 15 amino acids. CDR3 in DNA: TGTGCCAGCAGCTTTACTAGCGGGGACACAGATACGCAGTATTTT. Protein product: CASSFTSGDTDTQYF. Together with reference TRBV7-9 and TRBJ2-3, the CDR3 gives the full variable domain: DTGVSQNPRHKITKRGQNVTFRCDPISEHNRLYWYRQTLGQGPEFLTYFQNEAQLEKSRLLSDRFSAERPKGSFSTLEIQRTEQGDSAMYLCASSFTSGDTDTQYFGPGTRLTVL.

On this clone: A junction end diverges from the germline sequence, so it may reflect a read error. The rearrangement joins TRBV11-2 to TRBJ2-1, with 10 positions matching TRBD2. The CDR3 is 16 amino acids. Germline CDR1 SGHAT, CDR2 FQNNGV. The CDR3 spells CASSPPTSGILNEQFF. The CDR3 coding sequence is TGTGCCAGCAGTCCCCCAACTAGCGGGATCCTCAATGAACAGTTCTTC.